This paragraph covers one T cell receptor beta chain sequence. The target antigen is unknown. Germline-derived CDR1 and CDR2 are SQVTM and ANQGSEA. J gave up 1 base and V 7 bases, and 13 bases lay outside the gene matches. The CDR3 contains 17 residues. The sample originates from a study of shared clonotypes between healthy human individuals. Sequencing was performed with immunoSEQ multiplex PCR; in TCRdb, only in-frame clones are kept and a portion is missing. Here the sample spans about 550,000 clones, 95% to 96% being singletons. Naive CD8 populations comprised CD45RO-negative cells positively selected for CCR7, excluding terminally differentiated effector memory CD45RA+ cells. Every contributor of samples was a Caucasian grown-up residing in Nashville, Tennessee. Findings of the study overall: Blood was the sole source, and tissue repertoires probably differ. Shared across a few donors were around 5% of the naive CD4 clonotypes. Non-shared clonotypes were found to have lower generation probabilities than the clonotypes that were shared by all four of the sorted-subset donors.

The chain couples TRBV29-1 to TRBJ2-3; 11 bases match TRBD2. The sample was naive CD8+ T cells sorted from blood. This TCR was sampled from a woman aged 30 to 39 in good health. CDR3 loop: CSGWTSGPSPGTDTQYF. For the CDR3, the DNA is TGCAGCGGGTGGACTAGCGGGCCTAGCCCAGGCACAGATACGCAGTATTTT.